The 17 T cell receptor beta chains presented below share a single source sample, sequenced in a study of cytomegalovirus exposure and HLA in healthy donors. The study ran its PCR with 60 Vbeta and 13 Jbeta primers. The data were produced by immunoSEQ multiplex PCR, yet TCRdb's version contains in-frame clones alone and is incomplete. The top ten hold around 3.4% of the sample, which has some 170,000 clones, just over 75% seen once. The source material was PBMCs. The receptors here all came from a woman aged 60-75 years in good health and CMV-seropositive.

This clone has a handful of counts. This rearrangement joins TRBV28 to TRBJ2-4, with 7 bases fitting TRBD1. V dropped 2 bases and J dropped 1; count of bases not matched to a gene: 14. Per the germline V gene, CDR1 is MDHEN and CDR2 is SYDVKM. The CDR3 contains 19 residues. Here the CDR3 reads CASSLGTVRGNGAKNIQYF. The CDR3 DNA is TGTGCCAGCAGTTTAGGGACAGTAAGGGGGAATGGCGCCAAAAACATTCAGTACTTC.

This clone was picked up a small number of times. The sample contains more than one DNA sequence encoding this CDR3. The chain combines TRBV5-1 with TRBJ2-5; D is undetermined. V lost 0 bases and J 1 base, leaving 4 bases between the germline ends. The CDR3 runs 13 residues. Germline CDR1 is SGHRS and CDR2 is YFSETQ. CDR3 in amino acids: CASSLDSQETQYF. In DNA form, the CDR3 reads TGCGCCAGCAGCTTGGACAGCCAAGAGACCCAGTACTTC.

The chain joins TRBV9 to TRBJ2-2; weak D call: TRBD2 (6 bases). The V end was cut by 2 bases, the J end by 6 bases, with 11 bases between. The CDR3 contains 14 residues. Germline V gene data show CDR1 as SGDLS and CDR2 as YYNGEE. The CDR3 DNA reads as TGTGCCAGCAGCGTGGGCAGGGAGGCCGGGGAGCTGTTTTTT. Its protein product is CASSVGREAGELFF.

The V and J genes are TRBV11-2 and TRBJ2-2, with TRBD1 as a possible D gene (6 bases). The germline V and J ends were trimmed by 1 base and 4 bases, with 16 bases remaining between them. Germline values: CDR1 SGHAT, CDR2 FQNNGV. CDR3 size: 17 residues. CDR3 region: CASSLVSGQGPTGELFF. CDR3 nucleotides: TGTGCCAGCAGCTTAGTCTCCGGCCAGGGGCCCACCGGGGAGCTGTTTTTT. The whole variable domain, remainder taken from reference TRBV11-2 and TRBJ2-2, is EAGVAQSPRYKIIEKRQSVAFWCNPISGHATLYWYQQILGQGPKLLIQFQNNGVVDDSQLPKDRFSAERLKGVDSTLKIQPAKLEDSAVYLCASSLVSGQGPTGELFFGEGSRLTVL.

The chain uses TRBV7-6 and TRBJ2-7, with TRBD2 matching 9 bases. The CDR3 consists of 16 residues. The germline CDR1 and CDR2 sequences are SGHVS and FNYEAQ. V shed 2 bases and J 4 bases; nucleotides not matched to a gene: 9. The CDR3 loop is CASSLLWAGGPYEQYF. CDR3 sequence (DNA): TGTGCCAGCAGCTTATTGTGGGCGGGAGGGCCGTACGAGCAGTACTTC.

DNA of the CDR3: TGTGCCACCAGCAGAGATTTCGGGGACACAAACATTCAGTACTTC. Its translation: CATSRDFGDTNIQYF. The genes are TRBV15 and TRBJ2-4; TRBD1 is a possible D gene (6 bases). Germline loops: CDR1 LNHNV, CDR2 YYDKDF (reference sequence). This CDR3 is built from 15 residues. V gave up 0 bases and J gave up 6 bases, with 12 bases separating them.

The chain joins TRBV18 to TRBJ1-1; weak D call: TRBD1 (5 bases). V shed 3 bases and J shed 0 bases, with 8 bases lying between them. Germline values: CDR1 KGHSH, CDR2 LQKENI. This CDR3 is built from 14 residues. The CDR3 nucleotides are TGTGCCAGCTCACCCAGGGAGGTGAACACTGAAGCTTTCTTT. This translates into CASSPREVNTEAFF.

CDR3 protein: CASSFMGQGFDTQYF. The CDR3 coding sequence is TGTGCCAGTAGTTTTATGGGACAGGGGTTCGATACGCAGTATTTT. This chain connects TRBV19 to TRBJ2-3, with 10 bases aligning to TRBD1. CDR1 and CDR2 (germline): LNHDA, SQIVND (reference sequence). CDR3 size: 15 residues. With V trimmed by 5 bases and J by 6 bases, 8 bases remained unmatched.

The chain has TRBV19 and TRBJ2-7; D gene uncertain. Germline V gene sequence: CDR1 LNHDA, CDR2 SQIVND (reference sequence). The V and J ends lost 3 bases and 2 bases respectively, with 5 bases between them. The CDR3 is 12 residues long. The chain's CDR3 is CASSMGTYEQYF. The CDR3 region has the DNA TGTGCCAGTAGTATGGGCACCTACGAGCAGTACTTC.

Regarding this clone: A read error may produce the germline difference seen at one junction end. The chain recombines TRBV7-9 with TRBJ2-1; possible D gene TRBD1, 6 bases. CDR3 size: 12 residues. Germline lookup yields CDR1 SEHNR and CDR2 FQNEAQ (reference sequence). DNA for the CDR3: TGTGCCAGCAGCCCGAGGGACAATGGGCAGTTCTTC. Its protein is CASSPRDNGQFF. Full variable domain (remainder filled in from reference TRBV7-9 and TRBJ2-1): DTGVSQNPRHKITKRGQNVTFRCDPISEHNRLYWYRQTLGQGPEFLTYFQNEAQLEKSRLLSDRFSAERPKGSFSTLEIQRTEQGDSAMYLCASSPRDNGQFFGPGTRLTVL.

The chain uses TRBV27 and TRBJ2-5; 7 bases match TRBD1. Germline values: CDR1 MNHEY, CDR2 SMNVEV (reference sequence). The CDR3 extends over 18 amino acids. Trimming took 5 bases from V and 5 from J; bases not matched to a gene: 20. DNA for the CDR3: TGTGCCAGCAGTAAAAACAGGGGTAGTGTTACTAGGGTGGAGACCCAGTACTTC. Translating gives CASSKNRGSVTRVETQYF.

This chain uses TRBV6-6 with TRBJ1-5; D is possibly TRBD1 (6 bases). V dropped 10 bases and J dropped 4 bases, with 14 bases sitting between them. Germline V CDR1 and CDR2: MNHNY, SVGAGI (reference sequence). The CDR3 spans 13 residues. The CDR3 protein is CATSQGLNQPQHF. The CDR3 bases are TGTGCCACTTCCCAGGGGCTAAATCAGCCCCAGCATTTT.

CDR3 amino acids: CASSLGLAGGRDTQYF. The DNA for the CDR3 is TGTGCCAGCAGCTTGGGACTAGCGGGGGGTCGGGATACGCAGTATTTT. J is TRBJ2-3 and V is TRBV7-6; 15 bases agree with TRBD2. V was clipped by 3 bases and J by 6 bases; unmatched bases: 4. The CDR3 has 16 amino acids. Germline assignment: CDR1 SGHVS and CDR2 FNYEAQ.

A few counts support this clone. The V gene is TRBV7-6, the J gene TRBJ2-7; D uncertain. Germline V gene sequence: CDR1 SGHVS, CDR2 FNYEAQ. V gave up 1 base and J gave up 2 bases, with 9 bases separating them. The CDR3 is 14 residues long. For the CDR3, the DNA is TGTGCCAGCAGCTTAGGTGAGAGCACCTACGAGCAGTACTTC. This sequence encodes CASSLGESTYEQYF.

V usage is TRBV5-1 and J usage is TRBJ2-4; 7 positions match TRBD2. The CDR3 sequence is 15 residues long. With 2 bases clipped from V and 8 bases from J, the junction kept 10 bases outside the gene matches. Looked up from germline, CDR1 is SGHRS and CDR2 is YFSETQ. CDR3: CASSLIGGGGDIQYF. DNA of the CDR3: TGCGCCAGCAGCTTAATTGGTGGGGGGGGAGACATTCAGTACTTC.

To note about this clone: The same CDR3 also results from other DNA sequences found in this sample. The CDR3 is CASRGTGSGNQPQHF. The DNA of the CDR3 is TGTGCCAGCAGGGGGACAGGGAGTGGCAATCAGCCCCAGCATTTT. The chain employs TRBV2 and TRBJ1-5; 9 bases align to TRBD1. Germline CDR1 SNHLY, CDR2 FYNNEI. With 6 bases clipped from V and 2 bases from J, the junction kept 5 bases outside the gene matches. The CDR3 consists of 15 residues.

DNA of the CDR3: TGTGCCAGCAGCCCTCCGGGACAGGGTTCCTACGAGCAGTACTTC. Protein: CASSPPGQGSYEQYF. The rearrangement links TRBV27 to TRBJ2-7; 9 bases are shared with TRBD1. The CDR3 consists of 15 residues. V lost 6 bases to trimming and J lost 1 base; unmatched junction nucleotides: 7. Germline CDR1 MNHEY, CDR2 SMNVEV (reference sequence).